The rows below give T cell receptor beta chains drawn from one sample of a study of shared clonotypes between healthy human individuals. Assay used: immunoSEQ multiplex PCR; TCRdb lists only in-frame clones, some missing. The sample yields around 1.4 million clones, just under 99% seen once. The specimen was naive CD4+ T cells sorted from blood. The source is a man aged 25-45 years in good health. CDR3s include the opening cysteine and the closing phenylalanine or tryptophan. The D gene is left open where the match is weak. Not every row has a clone size; where given, it reads once, few, many or a size class.

J: TRBJ2-5; size: .; V: TRBV11-2; D: TRBD2; CDR3: CASSSTAGARETQYF; DNA: TGTGCCAGCAGCTCGACAGCGGGAGCTAGGGAGACCCAGTACTTC
J: TRBJ1-1; size: once; V: TRBV30; D: TRBD1; CDR3: CAWVQGANTEAFF; DNA: TGTGCCTGGGTACAGGGGGCGAACACTGAAGCTTTCTTT
J: TRBJ2-3; size: .; V: TRBV12-5; D: .; CDR3: CASGLVLGSTDTQYF; DNA: TGTGCTAGTGGTTTGGTTTTAGGTAGCACAGATACGCAGTATTTT
J: TRBJ2-1; size: .; V: TRBV5-1; D: .; CDR3: CASSGGITYNEQFF; DNA: TGCGCCAGCAGCGGCGGGATCACCTACAATGAGCAGTTCTTC
J: TRBJ2-5; size: .; V: TRBV18; D: TRBD1; CDR3: CASEPGQYQETQYF; DNA: TGTGCCAGCGAACCGGGACAGTATCAAGAGACCCAGTACTTC
J: TRBJ2-1; size: .; V: TRBV7-6; D: TRBD2; CDR3: CASSPRTSGEDEQFF; DNA: TGTGCCAGCAGCCCCAGGACTAGCGGCGAAGATGAGCAGTTCTTC
J: TRBJ1-2; size: .; V: TRBV5-5; D: .; CDR3: CASSLAAGGNYGYTF; DNA: TGTGCCAGCAGCTTGGCGGCCGGAGGCAACTATGGCTACACCTTC
J: TRBJ2-7; size: .; V: TRBV2; D: TRBD2; CDR3: CASSEALRLAREQYF; DNA: TGTGCCAGCAGTGAAGCGCTTCGACTAGCGCGGGAGCAGTACTTC
J: TRBJ1-1; size: .; V: TRBV5-5; D: TRBD1; CDR3: CASRGTGPNTEAFF; DNA: TGTGCCAGCAGGGGGACAGGGCCTAACACTGAAGCTTTCTTT
J: TRBJ2-7; size: .; V: TRBV18; D: TRBD1; CDR3: CASSPGTAYEQYF; DNA: TGTGCCAGCTCACCCGGGACAGCATACGAGCAGTACTTC
J: TRBJ2-1; size: .; V: TRBV5-1; D: TRBD2; CDR3: CASRGTSGSRNEQFF; DNA: TGCGCCAGCAGAGGGACTAGCGGGAGTCGGAATGAGCAGTTCTTC
J: TRBJ2-5; size: once; V: TRBV5-1; D: TRBD2; CDR3: CASSQGTKETQYF; DNA: TGCGCCAGCAGCCAAGGGACTAAAGAGACCCAGTACTTC
J: TRBJ2-6; size: .; V: TRBV4-1; D: .; CDR3: CASSPRKPSSGANVLTF; DNA: TGCGCCAGCAGCCCGCGTAAGCCGAGCTCTGGGGCCAACGTCCTGACTTTC
J: TRBJ2-1; size: .; V: TRBV5-4; D: TRBD2; CDR3: CASSSKAGGARSYNEQFF; DNA: TGTGCCAGCAGCTCCAAAGCGGGAGGGGCTAGGTCCTACAATGAGCAGTTCTTC
J: TRBJ1-1; size: .; V: TRBV7-2; D: TRBD1; CDR3: CASSPRPRLTTGGDTEAFF; DNA: TGTGCCAGCAGCCCCCGACCGAGGTTGACGACAGGGGGCGACACTGAAGCTTTCTTT
J: TRBJ2-5; size: .; V: TRBV29-1; D: .; CDR3: CSVELAVQKTQYF; DNA: TGCAGCGTTGAGTTAGCAGTTCAGAAGACCCAGTACTTC
J: TRBJ1-5; size: .; V: TRBV5-8; D: .; CDR3: CASSFHQPQHF; DNA: TGTGCCAGCAGCTTCCATCAGCCCCAGCATTTT
J: TRBJ2-3; size: .; V: TRBV16; D: .; CDR3: CASSQWARWGISTDTQYF; DNA: TGTGCCAGCAGCCAATGGGCGCGTTGGGGGATCAGCACAGATACGCAGTATTTT
J: TRBJ2-3; size: .; V: TRBV9; D: TRBD2; CDR3: CASSERGLASTDTQYF; DNA: TGTGCCAGCAGCGAGCGGGGACTAGCGAGCACAGATACGCAGTATTTT
J: TRBJ2-3; size: .; V: TRBV5-1; D: .; CDR3: CASSLVSGTSTDTQYF; DNA: TGCGCCAGCAGCTTGGTTAGCGGAACTAGCACAGATACGCAGTATTTT
J: TRBJ1-5; size: .; V: TRBV7-2; D: .; CDR3: CASSLAPGREPQHF; DNA: TGTGCCAGCAGCTTAGCTCCAGGGAGGGAGCCCCAGCATTTT
J: TRBJ2-1; size: .; V: TRBV15; D: TRBD2; CDR3: CATSRGGTSGSSYNEQFF; DNA: TGTGCCACCAGCAGAGGGGGGACTAGCGGAAGCTCCTACAATGAGCAGTTCTTC
J: TRBJ2-7; size: .; V: TRBV5-1; D: .; CDR3: CASSETQGYEQYF; DNA: TGCGCCAGCAGCGAGACACAGGGTTACGAGCAGTACTTC
J: TRBJ2-7; size: .; V: TRBV5-6; D: .; CDR3: CASSLDLAPRNEQYF; DNA: TGTGCCAGCAGCTTGGACCTAGCGCCGAGGAACGAGCAGTACTTC
J: TRBJ1-1; size: once; V: TRBV28; D: TRBD1; CDR3: CASSLPHGQANTEAFF; DNA: TGTGCCAGCAGTTTACCTCATGGACAGGCGAACACTGAAGCTTTCTTT
J: TRBJ2-7; size: .; V: TRBV18; D: .; CDR3: CASSSLMSDLRYSYEQYF; DNA: TGTGCCAGCTCATCCCTTATGTCGGATTTGAGGTACTCCTACGAGCAGTACTTC
J: TRBJ2-5; size: .; V: TRBV10-3; D: .; CDR3: CATCPSRGRTKETQYF; DNA: TGTGCCACCTGTCCGTCACGGGGCAGAACAAAAGAGACCCAGTACTTC
J: TRBJ1-2; size: .; V: TRBV29-1; D: .; CDR3: CSVWGTPPYGYTF; DNA: TGCAGCGTTTGGGGGACCCCACCTTATGGCTACACCTTC
J: TRBJ2-7; size: .; V: TRBV5-4; D: .; CDR3: CASSLEAGNEQYF; DNA: TGTGCCAGCAGCTTGGAAGCTGGGAACGAGCAGTACTTC
J: TRBJ2-5; size: .; V: TRBV18; D: .; CDR3: CASSPEQGPLSQYF; DNA: TGTGCCAGCTCACCGGAACAGGGCCCCCTTAGCCAGTACTTC
J: TRBJ2-2; size: .; V: TRBV6-5; D: .; CDR3: CASSTLGAGELFF; DNA: TGTGCCAGCAGTACCCTTGGGGCCGGGGAGCTGTTTTTT
J: TRBJ1-1; size: .; V: TRBV11-2; D: .; CDR3: CASAWRSTNTEAFF; DNA: TGTGCCAGCGCGTGGAGGAGTACGAACACTGAAGCTTTCTTT
J: TRBJ2-1; size: .; V: TRBV9; D: TRBD2; CDR3: CASSGRTSGSEQFF; DNA: TGTGCCAGCAGCGGCAGGACTAGCGGCAGTGAGCAGTTCTTC